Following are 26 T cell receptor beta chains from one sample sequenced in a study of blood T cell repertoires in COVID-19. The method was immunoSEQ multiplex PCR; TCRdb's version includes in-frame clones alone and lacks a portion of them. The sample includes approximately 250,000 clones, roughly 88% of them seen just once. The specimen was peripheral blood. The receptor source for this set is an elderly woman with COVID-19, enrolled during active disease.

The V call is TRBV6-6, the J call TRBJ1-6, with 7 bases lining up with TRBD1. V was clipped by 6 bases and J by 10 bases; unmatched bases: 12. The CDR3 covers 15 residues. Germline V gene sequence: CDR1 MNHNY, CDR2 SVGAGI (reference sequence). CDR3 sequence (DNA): TGTGCCAGCAGACCGCCGACAGGGCTTAGATCACCCCTCCACTTT. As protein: CASRPPTGLRSPLHF.

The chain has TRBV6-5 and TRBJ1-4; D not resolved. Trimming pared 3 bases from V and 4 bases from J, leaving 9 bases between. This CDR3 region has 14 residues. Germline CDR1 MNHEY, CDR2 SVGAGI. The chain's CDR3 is CASSYRGYNEKLFF. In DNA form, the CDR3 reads TGTGCCAGCAGTTATCGCGGATATAATGAAAAACTGTTTTTT.

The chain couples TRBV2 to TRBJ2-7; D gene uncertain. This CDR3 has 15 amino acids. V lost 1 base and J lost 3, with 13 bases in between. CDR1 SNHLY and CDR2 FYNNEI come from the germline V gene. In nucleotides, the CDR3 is TGTGCCAGCAGTGAAGGCGCGGAAACCTTCTACGAGCAGTACTTC. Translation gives CASSEGAETFYEQYF.

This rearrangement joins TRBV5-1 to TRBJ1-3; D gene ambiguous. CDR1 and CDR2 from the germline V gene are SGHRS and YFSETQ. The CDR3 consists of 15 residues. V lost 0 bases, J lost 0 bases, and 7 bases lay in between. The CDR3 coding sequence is TGCGCCAGCAGCTTGGCGGGGATCTCTGGAAACACCATATATTTT. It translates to CASSLAGISGNTIYF.

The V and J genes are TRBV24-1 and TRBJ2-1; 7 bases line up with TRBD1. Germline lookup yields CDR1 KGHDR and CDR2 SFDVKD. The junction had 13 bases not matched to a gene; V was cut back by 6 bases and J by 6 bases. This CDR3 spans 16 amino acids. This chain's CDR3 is CATSPPPRGYLNEQFF. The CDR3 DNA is TGTGCCACCAGTCCTCCGCCCAGGGGGTACCTCAATGAGCAGTTCTTC.

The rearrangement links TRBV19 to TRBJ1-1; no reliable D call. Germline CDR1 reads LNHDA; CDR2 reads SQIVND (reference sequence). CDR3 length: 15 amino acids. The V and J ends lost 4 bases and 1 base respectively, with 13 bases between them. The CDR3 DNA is TGTGCCAGTAGTACCCCCCCCGGGAGGAACACTGAAGCTTTCTTT. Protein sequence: CASSTPPGRNTEAFF. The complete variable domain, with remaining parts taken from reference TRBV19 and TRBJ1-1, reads DGGITQSPKYLFRKEGQNVTLSCEQNLNHDAMYWYRQDPGQGLRLIYYSQIVNDFQKGDIAEGYSVSREKKESFPLTVTSAQKNPTAFYLCASSTPPGRNTEAFFGQGTRLTVV.

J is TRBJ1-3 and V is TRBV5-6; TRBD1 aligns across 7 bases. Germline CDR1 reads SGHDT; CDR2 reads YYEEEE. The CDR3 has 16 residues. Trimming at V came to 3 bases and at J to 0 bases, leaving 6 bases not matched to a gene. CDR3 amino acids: CASSYIRDSSGNTIYF. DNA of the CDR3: TGTGCCAGCAGCTACATCCGGGACAGCTCTGGAAACACCATATATTTT.

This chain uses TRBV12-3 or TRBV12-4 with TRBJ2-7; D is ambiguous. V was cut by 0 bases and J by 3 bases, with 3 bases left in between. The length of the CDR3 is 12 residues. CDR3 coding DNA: TGTGCCAGCAGTTTAGCTATCTACGAGCAGTACTTC. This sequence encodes CASSLAIYEQYF.

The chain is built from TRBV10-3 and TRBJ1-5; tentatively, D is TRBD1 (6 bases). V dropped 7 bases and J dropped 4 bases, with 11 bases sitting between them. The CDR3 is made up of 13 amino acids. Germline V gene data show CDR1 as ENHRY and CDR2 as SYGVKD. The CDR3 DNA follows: TGTGCCATCACCCGGACAGTAAATCAGCCCCAGCATTTT. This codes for CAITRTVNQPQHF.

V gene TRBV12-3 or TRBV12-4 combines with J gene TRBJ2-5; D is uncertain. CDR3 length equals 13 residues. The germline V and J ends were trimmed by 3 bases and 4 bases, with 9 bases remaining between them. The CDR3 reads CASSLQFRETQYF. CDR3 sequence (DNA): TGTGCCAGCAGTTTGCAGTTTCGAGAGACCCAGTACTTC.

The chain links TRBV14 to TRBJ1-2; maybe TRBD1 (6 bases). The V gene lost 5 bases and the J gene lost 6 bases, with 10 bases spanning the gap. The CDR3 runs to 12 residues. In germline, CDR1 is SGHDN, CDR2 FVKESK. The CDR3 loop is CASSNYRDGYTF. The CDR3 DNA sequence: TGTGCCAGCAGCAACTACAGGGATGGCTACACCTTC.

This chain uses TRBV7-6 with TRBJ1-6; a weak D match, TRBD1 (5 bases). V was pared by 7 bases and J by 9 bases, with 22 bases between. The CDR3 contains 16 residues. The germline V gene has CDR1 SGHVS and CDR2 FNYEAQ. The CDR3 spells CASKESSMWGGSPLHF. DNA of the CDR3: TGTGCCAGCAAAGAGAGTAGTATGTGGGGCGGTTCACCCCTCCACTTT.

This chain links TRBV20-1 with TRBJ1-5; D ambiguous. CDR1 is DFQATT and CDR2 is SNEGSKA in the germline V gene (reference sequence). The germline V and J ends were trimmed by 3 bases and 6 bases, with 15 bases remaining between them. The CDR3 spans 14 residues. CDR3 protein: CSASEGEVIQPQHF. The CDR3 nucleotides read TGCAGTGCTAGTGAGGGAGAGGTGATTCAGCCCCAGCATTTT.

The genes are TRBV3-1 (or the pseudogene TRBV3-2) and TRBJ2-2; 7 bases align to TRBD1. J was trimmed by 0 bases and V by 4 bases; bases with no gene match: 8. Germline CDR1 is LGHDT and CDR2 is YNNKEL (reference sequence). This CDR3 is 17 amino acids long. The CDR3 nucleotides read TGTGCCAGCAGCCCAAGCCCGGGACAGTCGAACACCGGGGAGCTGTTTTTT. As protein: CASSPSPGQSNTGELFF.

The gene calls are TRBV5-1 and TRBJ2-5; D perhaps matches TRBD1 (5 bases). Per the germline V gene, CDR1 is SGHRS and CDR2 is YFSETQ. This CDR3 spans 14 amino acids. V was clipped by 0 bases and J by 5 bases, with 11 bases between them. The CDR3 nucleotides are TGCGCCAGCAGCTTGGGGCAGGGCATCGAGACCCAGTACTTC. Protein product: CASSLGQGIETQYF.

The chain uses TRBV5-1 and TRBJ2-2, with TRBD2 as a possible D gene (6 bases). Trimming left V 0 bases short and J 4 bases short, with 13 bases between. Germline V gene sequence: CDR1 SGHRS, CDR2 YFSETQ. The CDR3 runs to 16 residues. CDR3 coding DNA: TGCGCCAGCAGCTTGGAGGGTAGGAGGGGCACCGGGGAGCTGTTTTTT. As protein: CASSLEGRRGTGELFF.

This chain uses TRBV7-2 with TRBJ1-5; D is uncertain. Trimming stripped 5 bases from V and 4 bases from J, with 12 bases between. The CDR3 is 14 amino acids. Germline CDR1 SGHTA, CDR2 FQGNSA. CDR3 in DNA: TGTGCCAGCAGCCCCCCTAACGGGAATCAGCCCCAGCATTTT. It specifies CASSPPNGNQPQHF.

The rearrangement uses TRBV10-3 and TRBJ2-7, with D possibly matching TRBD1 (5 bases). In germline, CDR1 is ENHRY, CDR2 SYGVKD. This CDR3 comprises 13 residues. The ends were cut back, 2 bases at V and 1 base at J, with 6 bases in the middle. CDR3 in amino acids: CAISERQSYEQYV. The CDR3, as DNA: TGTGCCATCAGTGAGAGACAGTCCTACGAGCAGTACGTC.

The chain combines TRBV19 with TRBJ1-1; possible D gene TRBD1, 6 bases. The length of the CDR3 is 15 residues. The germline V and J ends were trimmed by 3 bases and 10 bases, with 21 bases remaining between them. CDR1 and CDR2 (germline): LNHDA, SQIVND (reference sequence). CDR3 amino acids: CASSISASGDRGAFF. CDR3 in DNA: TGTGCCAGTAGTATTTCGGCGTCAGGGGACCGCGGAGCTTTCTTT.

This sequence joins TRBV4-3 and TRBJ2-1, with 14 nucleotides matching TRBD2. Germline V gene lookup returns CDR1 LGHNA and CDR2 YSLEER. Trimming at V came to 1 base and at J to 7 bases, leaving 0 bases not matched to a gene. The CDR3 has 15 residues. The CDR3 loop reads CASSQGLAGGNEQFF. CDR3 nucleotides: TGCGCCAGCAGCCAAGGACTAGCGGGGGGGAATGAGCAGTTCTTC.

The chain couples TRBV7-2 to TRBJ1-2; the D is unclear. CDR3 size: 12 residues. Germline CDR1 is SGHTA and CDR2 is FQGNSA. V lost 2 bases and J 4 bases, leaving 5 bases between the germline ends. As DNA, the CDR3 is TGTGCCAGCAGCTTACTCGGCTATGGCTACACCTTC. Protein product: CASSLLGYGYTF. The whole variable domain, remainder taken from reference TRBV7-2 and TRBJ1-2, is GAGVSQSPSNKVTEKGKDVELRCDPISGHTALYWYRQSLGQGLEFLIYFQGNSAPDKSGLPSDRFSAERTGGSVSTLTIQRTQQEDSAVYLCASSLLGYGYTFGSGTRLTVV.

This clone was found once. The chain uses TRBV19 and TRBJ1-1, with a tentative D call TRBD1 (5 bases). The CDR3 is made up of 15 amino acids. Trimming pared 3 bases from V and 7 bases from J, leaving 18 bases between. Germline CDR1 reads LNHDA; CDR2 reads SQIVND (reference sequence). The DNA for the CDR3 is TGTGCCAGTAGTATCTCCCTTACTCTGACAGTTGAAGCTTTCTTT. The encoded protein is CASSISLTLTVEAFF.

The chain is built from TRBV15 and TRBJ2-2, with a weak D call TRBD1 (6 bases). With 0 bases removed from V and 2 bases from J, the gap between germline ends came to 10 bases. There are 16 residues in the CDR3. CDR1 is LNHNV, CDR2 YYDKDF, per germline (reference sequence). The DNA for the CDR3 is TGTGCCACCAGCAGAGATTACAGGGATAACACCGGGGAGCTGTTTTTT. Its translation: CATSRDYRDNTGELFF.

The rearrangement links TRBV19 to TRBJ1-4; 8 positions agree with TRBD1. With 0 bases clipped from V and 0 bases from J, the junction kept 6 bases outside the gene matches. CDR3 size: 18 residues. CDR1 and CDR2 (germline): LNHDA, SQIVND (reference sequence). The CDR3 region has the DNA TGTGCCAGTAGTATAGATGGGACAGGAGGTGCAACTAATGAAAAACTGTTTTTT. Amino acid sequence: CASSIDGTGGATNEKLFF.

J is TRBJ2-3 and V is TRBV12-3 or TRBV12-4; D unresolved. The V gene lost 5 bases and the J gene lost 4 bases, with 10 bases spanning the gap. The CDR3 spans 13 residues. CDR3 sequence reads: CASSVEAPDTQYF. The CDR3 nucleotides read TGTGCCAGCAGTGTCGAAGCCCCAGATACGCAGTATTTT.

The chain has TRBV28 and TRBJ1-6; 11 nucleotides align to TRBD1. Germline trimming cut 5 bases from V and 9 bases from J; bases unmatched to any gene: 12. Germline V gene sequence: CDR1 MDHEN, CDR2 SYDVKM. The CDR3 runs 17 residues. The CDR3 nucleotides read TGTGCCAGCAGTCTGGGGACAGGGGGGCGCGGAAGTTCACCCCTCCACTTT. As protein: CASSLGTGGRGSSPLHF.